This record concerns one T cell receptor (beta chain) sequence. Its antigen is unidentified. Assay: immunoSEQ multiplex PCR; the TCRdb copy retains only in-frame clones and omits some. The sample lists approximately 150,000 clones, roughly 90% seen once, with 1.6% in the top ten. Samples with a second dose at about 4 or about 12 weeks were pooled together. This entry belongs to a study of T cell responses to AZD1222 COVID-19 vaccine. Findings and caveats of the study: Donors were largely white British and mainly female; clonal diversity was possibly underestimated. Spike-specific TCR breadth and depth rose after two AZD1222 doses.

The germline CDR1 and CDR2 sequences are MRHNA and SNTAGT. The CDR3 has 13 residues. The V end lost 3 bases, the J end lost 5 bases, and 8 bases lay between the germline ends. The sequence derives from an adult who received the AZD1222 COVID-19 vaccine. This specimen consisted of peripheral blood, obtained 28 days after the second AZD1222 dose. V is TRBV6-4 and J is TRBJ1-5, with no clear D. The CDR3 nucleotides read TGTGCCAGCAGTGAAAATCTATATCAGCCCCAGCATTTT. Protein: CASSENLYQPQHF.